This T cell receptor beta chain stems from a study of Graves' ophthalmopathy and Graves' hyperthyroidism. On the study more broadly: The study drew peripheral blood at initial diagnosis, before any treatment.

Looked up from germline, CDR1 is LGHNA and CDR2 is YNFKEQ. This CDR3 is 15 amino acids long. V was pared by 0 bases and J by 7 bases, with 13 bases between. This clonotype was observed a handful of times. Its antigen is undetermined. Study observations and caveats: The model's prediction of ophthalmopathy progression had about 70% sensitivity and 72% to 80% specificity.

Amplified TCR beta CDR3 regions were obtained using RNA transcripts as template. First-round RT-PCR used HTBI primers; second-round multiplex PCR followed. TCRdb re-called the multiplex PCR reads with MiXCR, one entry per CDR3 protein. The sample consists of 350,000 or so distinct CDR3 sequences, roughly 17% of them appearing once. This clonotype was obtained from an adult man with Graves' ophthalmopathy. This sequence joins TRBV4-2 and TRBJ2-4, with a weak D call TRBD1 (6 bases). Material: peripheral blood. CDR3 loop: CASSQDAGVVNIQYF. The CDR3, as DNA: TGTGCCAGCAGCCAAGACGCAGGGGTAGTGAACATTCAGTACTTC.